Described below is a single T cell receptor beta chain sequence and its context. Its cognate antigen is unknown. V shed 6 bases, J shed 6 bases, and the junction held 9 bases outside the gene matches. CDR1 is MDHEN and CDR2 is SYDVKM in the germline V gene. The CDR3 runs 15 residues. Primers included in the PCR were 60 Vbeta and 13 Jbeta primers. TCRdb keeps only in-frame clones here, not all; method: immunoSEQ multiplex PCR. The data show some 190,000 clones, about 83% seen once. This record belongs to a study of cytomegalovirus exposure and HLA in healthy donors. Overall study findings and caveats: It was reported in a later analysis that an Asian-associated ancestry cluster showed fewer N-insertions than the 666-donor mean. Investigators reported 150 to 200 TCR beta chains as tied to cytomegalovirus. A missense DCLRE1C variant was associated with V- and J-gene trimming of TCR beta chains in a later analysis, and an independent cohort replicated the association.

This TCR was sampled from a man aged 35-49 years in good health and CMV-seropositive. The chain recombines TRBV28 with TRBJ2-1; 9 bases are shared with TRBD2. Sequencing was performed on PBMCs. CDR3 in amino acids: CASSPGLAKSNEQFF. The CDR3, as DNA: TGTGCCAGCAGCCCCGGACTAGCGAAGAGCAATGAGCAGTTCTTC.